Sequencing of this T cell receptor (beta chain) was carried out in a study of blood T cell repertoires in COVID-19. Study as a whole: Acute-phase and convalescent COVID-19 samples originated in the United States, Italy and Spain. Nucleic acid was either cDNA or gDNA, and it came from T cells, B-cell-depleted T cells, or PBMCs.

Original methodology: Reference gene primer amplification in the assay estimated nucleated cell counts. Clones were sequenced by immunoSEQ multiplex PCR, and TCRdb holds only the in-frame ones, with some missing. From that table come the V and J calls and clone size; the DNA was used to work out D and trimming. In the table there are over 85,000 clones, roughly four fifths of which are singletons. Trimming cost V 7 bases and J 2 bases; bases outside gene matches: 10. The CDR3 contains 16 residues. Looked up from germline, CDR1 is MDHEN and CDR2 is SYDVKM. The V call is TRBV28, the J call TRBJ1-3; 8 nucleotides match TRBD1. This receptor was identified in a woman aged 55-69 years with acute or convalescent COVID-19. Sequencing was done on a sample of peripheral blood. The CDR3 DNA sequence: TGTGCCAGCACCCTCCCCAGGGGGCGGGCTGGAAACACCATATATTTT. This translates into CASTLPRGRAGNTIYF.